This T cell receptor (beta chain) was observed in a study of PD-L1 blockade in urothelial cancer. Generated by immunoSEQ multiplex PCR, the TCRdb table keeps only in-frame clones and is missing some. Of 45,000 to 50,000 clones listed, 82% are singletons. Noted time point: pretreatment peripheral blood. Patients' cancers were locally advanced or metastatic urothelial carcinomas. Trimming took off 2 bases at V and 0 bases at J, with 11 bases between the two ends. This CDR3 spans 16 amino acids. CDR1 and CDR2 (germline): MNHNY, SVGAGI (reference sequence). Sequenced here: PBMCs, sampled around atezolizumab (anti-PD-L1) treatment. The V gene is TRBV6-6, the J gene TRBJ1-5; the D gene is possibly TRBD1 (6 bases). This TCR was sampled from a man aged 45-65 years with urothelial cancer. CDR3: CASSYRTADSNQPQHF. The CDR3 DNA reads as TGTGCCAGCAGTTACCGGACAGCCGATAGCAATCAGCCCCAGCATTTT.